The T cell receptor beta chain under discussion was sequenced for a study of T cell responses to AZD1222 COVID-19 vaccine. General study findings and limits: Seropositive AZD1222 recipients at baseline numbered only 6 or 7.

J lost 0 bases, V lost 3 bases, and 10 bases had no gene match. The CDR3 length is 17 residues. Germline V CDR1 and CDR2: SGDLS, YYNGEE. The protocol was immunoSEQ multiplex PCR, while the TCRdb copy is restricted to in-frame clones and leaves out a portion. The table lists tens of thousands of clones, almost 90% of them singletons. Worth noting for this clone: Its antigen remains unknown.

Source: peripheral blood, taken on day 0 of AZD1222 vaccination. The source of this sequence is an adult in good health. The rearrangement links TRBV9 to TRBJ1-1; 8 bases are shared with TRBD1. This CDR3 is CASSDNRGRKMNTEAFF. CDR3 DNA: TGTGCCAGCAGCGATAACAGGGGGAGAAAAATGAACACTGAAGCTTTCTTT.